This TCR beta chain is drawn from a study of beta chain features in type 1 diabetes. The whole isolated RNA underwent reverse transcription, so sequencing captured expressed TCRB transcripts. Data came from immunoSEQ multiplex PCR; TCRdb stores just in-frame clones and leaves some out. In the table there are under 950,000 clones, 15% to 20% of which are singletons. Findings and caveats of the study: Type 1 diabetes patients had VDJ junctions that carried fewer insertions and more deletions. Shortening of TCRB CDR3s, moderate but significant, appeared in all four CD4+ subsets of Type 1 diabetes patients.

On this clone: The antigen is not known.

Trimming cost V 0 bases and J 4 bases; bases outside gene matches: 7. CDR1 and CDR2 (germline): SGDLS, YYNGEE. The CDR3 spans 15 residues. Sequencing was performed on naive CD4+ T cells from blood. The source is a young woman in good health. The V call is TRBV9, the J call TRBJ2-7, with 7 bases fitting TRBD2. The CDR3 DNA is TGTGCCAGCAGCGTAGCCGGGACTACCCCATACGAGCAGTACTTC. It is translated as CASSVAGTTPYEQYF.